These 29 T cell receptor beta chains were all obtained from the same sample, sequenced in a study of response to subunit inactivated influenza vaccine (dated by TCRdb to about 2018). The library was built by means of RT-PCR. This sample was sequenced with an Illumina HiSeq 2500. TCRdb reran the public reads through fastp at Q25 and MiXCR, keeping productive beta chains. A single entry per CDR3 protein holds the most common genes and DNA from its merged rows. The sample contains 600,000 to 700,000 distinct CDR3 sequences, around 15% of them found a single time. The ten top clones hold about 7.4% of the sample. The sample was PBMCs from blood, taken 14 to 15 days before vaccination. These receptors all come from a man aged 50 to 59 who received an inactivated influenza vaccine. Donor details come from another sample of the same person, matched by shared clones.

The rearrangement joins TRBV6-2 or TRBV6-3 to TRBJ2-1; 8 bases align to TRBD2. The CDR3 is made up of 19 amino acids. Germline loops: CDR1 MNHEY, CDR2 SVGEGT. V was pared by 7 bases and J by 5 bases, with 22 bases of the junction left unmatched. Here the CDR3 DNA reads TGTGCCAGCAAACAAGCGGGAGTTTTTGTTAGAGAGACGAACAATGAGCAGTTCTTC. This encodes CASKQAGVFVRETNNEQFF.

The CDR3 coding sequence is TGTGCCATCACGAGTATCGGGGCGGCAGGGCCCTACGAGCAGTACTTC. It translates to CAITSIGAAGPYEQYF. The rearrangement joins TRBV10-3 to TRBJ2-7; TRBD1 or TRBD2 may be the D gene (5 bases each). Trimming took 7 bases from V and 2 from J, leaving 21 bases between them. This CDR3 has 16 amino acids. Per germline, CDR1 ENHRY and CDR2 SYGVKD.

This clonotype was seen ten or more times. J is TRBJ2-5 and V is TRBV28, with D uncertain. The CDR3 runs 11 residues. CDR1 MDHEN and CDR2 SYDVKM come from the germline V gene. Trimming cost V 2 bases and J 4 bases, with 2 bases left between them. Here the CDR3 DNA reads TGTGCCAGCAGTTTAATAGAGACCCAGTACTTC. Translated: CASSLIETQYF.

This clonotype was detected many times. The chain couples TRBV4-2 to TRBJ2-4; the match to TRBD2 covers 7 bases. Unmatched junction bases numbered 5, after V lost 0 bases and J lost 0 bases. Germline-derived CDR1 and CDR2 are LGHNA and YNFKEQ. This CDR3 spans 17 amino acids. DNA for the CDR3: TGTGCCAGCAGCCAAGAGGCTGGGGGGGTAGCCAAAAACATTCAGTACTTC. As protein: CASSQEAGGVAKNIQYF.

The chain carries TRBV5-6 and TRBJ2-4, with TRBD2 identical over 12 bases. The CDR3 runs to 19 residues. CDR1 and CDR2 from the germline V gene are SGHDT and YYEEEE. Trimming removed 0 bases from V and 1 base from J; junction bases left unmatched: 8. The CDR3 region has the DNA TGTGCCAGCAGCTTGGGCGGACTAGCGGGGACTACTGCCAAAAACATTCAGTACTTC. Its translation is CASSLGGLAGTTAKNIQYF. The full variable domain, rest sourced from reference TRBV5-6 and TRBJ2-4, is DAGVTQSPTHLIKTRGQQVTLRCSPKSGHDTVSWYQQALGQGPQFIFQYYEEEERQRGNFPDRFSGHQFPNYSSELNVNALLLGDSALYLCASSLGGLAGTTAKNIQYFGAGTRLSVL.

A few counts support this clonotype. This chain links TRBV6-2 or TRBV6-3 with TRBJ1-5; 7 bases fit TRBD1. The germline V gene has CDR1 MNHEY and CDR2 SVGEGT. The CDR3 totals 16 residues. Losses at the gene ends were 5 bases for V and 6 bases for J; bases not matched to a gene: 13. DNA for the CDR3: TGTGCCAGCAGTCCCTGGGGACAGCGTTTTTTTCAGCCCCAGCATTTT. Translating gives CASSPWGQRFFQPQHF.

J is TRBJ1-6 and V is TRBV4-3, with a tentative D call TRBD1 (5 bases). The CDR3 has 16 amino acids. In germline, CDR1 is LGHNA, CDR2 YSLEER. V dropped 0 bases and J dropped 0 bases, with 6 bases sitting between them. This CDR3 reads CASSQEGASYNSPLHF. CDR3 nucleotide sequence: TGCGCCAGCAGCCAAGAAGGGGCCTCCTATAATTCACCCCTCCACTTT.

This clonotype was found a few times. V gene TRBV29-1 combines with J gene TRBJ1-2; 9 nucleotides agree with TRBD1. V shed 6 bases and J 8 bases; nucleotides not matched to a gene: 7. The germline gives CDR1 SQVTM, CDR2 ANQGSEA. The CDR3 length is 12 residues. The CDR3 nucleotides read TGCAGCGTACCGGGACAGGGTTCCGGCTACACCTTC. Protein: CSVPGQGSGYTF.

The gene calls are TRBV6-1 and TRBJ2-7; 7 nucleotides agree with TRBD2. This CDR3 is built from 13 residues. Germline V CDR1 and CDR2: MNHNS, SASEGT. Trimming at V came to 5 bases and at J to 10 bases, leaving 11 bases not matched to a gene. This chain's CDR3 is CASSPAGSYGQYF. In nucleotides, the CDR3 is TGTGCCAGCAGTCCAGCGGGAAGCTACGGTCAGTACTTC.

The DNA for the CDR3 is TGCGCCAGCAGCCAAGATCCAGGAGCCGCAACTAATGAAAAACTGTTTTTT. It is translated as CASSQDPGAATNEKLFF. The rearrangement joins TRBV4-3 to TRBJ1-4; no clear D gene. The germline gives CDR1 LGHNA, CDR2 YSLEER. V lost 0 bases and J 0 bases, leaving 11 bases between the germline ends. The CDR3 totals 17 residues.

V is TRBV6-2 or TRBV6-3 and J is TRBJ2-5; TRBD2 matches 7 bases. The J segment lost 4 bases and the V segment lost 6 bases, leaving 17 bases of the junction unmatched. Germline V gene data show CDR1 as MNHEY and CDR2 as SVGEGT. This CDR3 region has 17 residues. In DNA, the CDR3 is TGTGCCAGCAGCAACGCCCCGACCGAGGGGAGGGGAGAGACCCAGTACTTC. It encodes CASSNAPTEGRGETQYF.

The V gene is TRBV20-1, the J gene TRBJ1-6; possibly TRBD1 for D (5 bases). V was shortened by 4 bases and J by 8 bases, with 12 bases between the two germline ends. Germline loops: CDR1 DFQATT, CDR2 SNEGSKA (reference sequence). This CDR3 is 13 amino acids long. The CDR3, as DNA: TGCAGTGCTATGAGGCAGGGCGATTCACCCCTCCACTTT. Translating gives CSAMRQGDSPLHF.

This clonotype was counted only a few times. The gene calls are TRBV29-1 and TRBJ2-1, with D possibly TRBD1 on 6 matching bases. There are 14 residues in the CDR3. Trimming left V 0 bases short and J 8 bases short, with 14 bases between. From germline, CDR1 is SQVTM and CDR2 ANQGSEA. The CDR3 sequence is CSVEEGAGLHEQFF. The CDR3 DNA is TGCAGCGTTGAAGAGGGGGCAGGATTGCATGAGCAGTTCTTC.

This chain joins TRBV10-3 and TRBJ2-5; no clear D gene. This CDR3 spans 14 amino acids. Trimming stripped 0 bases from V and 2 bases from J, with 7 bases between. Germline-derived CDR1 and CDR2 are ENHRY and SYGVKD. The CDR3 nucleotides read TGTGCCATCAGTGAGTCGCGGCCTCAAGAGACCCAGTACTTC. Translated: CAISESRPQETQYF.

This clonotype was observed a handful of times. The chain combines TRBV3-1 with TRBJ1-2; no clear D gene. V shed 1 base and J shed 5 bases, with 8 bases lying between them. The CDR3 spans 13 residues. Germline lookup yields CDR1 LGHDT and CDR2 YNNKEL (reference sequence). Here the CDR3 reads CASSQVPQYGYTF. The CDR3 DNA reads as TGTGCCAGCAGCCAAGTACCACAGTATGGCTACACCTTC.

This clonotype was counted a few times. This chain connects TRBV20-1 to TRBJ1-2, with D perhaps matching TRBD1 (6 bases). This CDR3 comprises 13 residues. Germline CDR1 DFQATT, CDR2 SNEGSKA (reference sequence). The V end lost 2 bases, the J end lost 3 bases, and 10 bases lay between the germline ends. The CDR3 region is CSARRGAHYGYTF. CDR3 bases: TGCAGTGCTAGACGGGGGGCTCACTATGGCTACACCTTC.

The gene calls are TRBV6-6 and TRBJ2-1; 9 bases agree with TRBD1. The germline CDR1 and CDR2 sequences are MNHNY and SVGAGI (reference sequence). Germline trimming cut 8 bases from V and 16 bases from J; bases unmatched to any gene: 9. This CDR3 contains 11 residues. The CDR3 spells CASSFGTGKFF. The CDR3, as DNA: TGTGCCAGCTCCTTCGGGACAGGGAAATTCTTC.

This clonotype was recorded a few times. V is TRBV15 and J is TRBJ2-1, with 8 bases matching TRBD2. The ends lost 1 base at V and 0 bases at J; junction bases unmatched: 8. The CDR3 spans 18 residues. Germline CDR1 is LNHNV and CDR2 is YYDKDF (reference sequence). CDR3 sequence (DNA): TGTGCCACCAGCAGAGGGAAAATAGCGGGAAGCTCCTACAATGAGCAGTTCTTC. It translates to CATSRGKIAGSSYNEQFF.

The chain joins TRBV5-1 to TRBJ2-1, with D possibly called TRBD1 or TRBD2 (5 bases each). Germline CDR1 and CDR2: SGHRS and YFSETQ. This CDR3 has 17 residues. With 4 bases removed from V and 5 bases from J, the gap between germline ends came to 22 bases. The CDR3 sequence: CASSRHWDRGLDNEQFF. DNA of the CDR3: TGCGCCAGCAGCCGTCATTGGGACCGAGGCCTAGACAATGAGCAGTTCTTC.

This clonotype was seen many times. The chain joins TRBV7-2 to TRBJ2-7, with TRBD2 matching over 7 bases. Germline values: CDR1 SGHTA, CDR2 FQGNSA. The CDR3 has 16 residues. The V segment lost 4 bases and the J segment 2 bases; nucleotides outside the gene matches: 11. The chain's CDR3 is CASSSSGGRLPYEQYF. The CDR3 nucleotides are TGTGCCAGCAGCTCATCTGGCGGGAGACTTCCCTACGAGCAGTACTTC.

V and J are TRBV4-2 and TRBJ2-5, with TRBD2 matching over 13 bases. This CDR3 is built from 18 residues. In germline, CDR1 is LGHNA, CDR2 YNFKEQ. The V segment lost 4 bases and the J segment 3 bases; nucleotides outside the gene matches: 11. CDR3 sequence: CASSPGLAGVAGEETQYF. The CDR3 coding sequence is TGTGCCAGCAGCCCTGGACTAGCGGGAGTCGCAGGTGAAGAGACCCAGTACTTC.

This clonotype was counted ten times or more. V is TRBV6-1 and J is TRBJ2-5; 9 bases align to TRBD1. The CDR3 consists of 15 residues. V shed 6 bases and J 5 bases; nucleotides not matched to a gene: 10. Looked up from germline, CDR1 is MNHNS and CDR2 is SASEGT. CDR3 nucleotides: TGTGCCAGCAGGACCGGGACAGGGTATTCTGAGACCCAGTACTTC. This gives the protein CASRTGTGYSETQYF.

This clonotype was observed a handful of times. CDR3 nucleotide sequence: TGCGCCAGCAGCTTGGGTGGTCACAATCAGCCCCAGCATTTT. Translation gives CASSLGGHNQPQHF. The chain recombines TRBV5-1 with TRBJ1-5, with D unresolved. This CDR3 region has 14 residues. The V gene's germline CDR1 is SGHRS and CDR2 YFSETQ. The V end lost 0 bases, the J end lost 3 bases, and 7 bases lay between the germline ends. The full variable domain, in which reference TRBV5-1 and TRBJ1-5 provide the parts outside the CDR3, is KAGVTQTPRYLIKTRGQQVTLSCSPISGHRSVSWYQQTPGQGLQFLFEYFSETQRNKGNFPGRFSGRQFSNSRSEMNVSTLELGDSALYLCASSLGGHNQPQHFGDGTRLSIL.

This clonotype was detected a few times. J is TRBJ1-1 and V is TRBV10-3; no clear D. CDR3 length: 13 amino acids. With 7 bases removed from V and 3 bases from J, the gap between germline ends came to 12 bases. Looked up from germline, CDR1 is ENHRY and CDR2 is SYGVKD. In DNA form, the CDR3 reads TGTGCCATCACGCTAAGGGTCGACACTGAAGCTTTCTTT. Translation gives CAITLRVDTEAFF.

In its sample, this clonotype was seen once. The chain has TRBV7-2 and TRBJ2-5; D may match TRBD1 or TRBD2 (5 bases each). Germline assignment: CDR1 SGHTA and CDR2 FQGNSA. This CDR3 is 14 amino acids long. V was shortened by 3 bases and J by 7 bases, with 15 bases between the two germline ends. CDR3 amino acids: CASSFSERGGTQYF. DNA for the CDR3: TGTGCCAGCAGCTTCAGTGAGAGGGGCGGGACCCAGTACTTC.

There are a few counts of this clonotype. The chain links TRBV15 to TRBJ2-7, with 7 bases aligning to TRBD2. CDR3 length: 16 amino acids. In germline, CDR1 is LNHNV, CDR2 YYDKDF (reference sequence). V lost 3 bases to trimming and J lost 0 bases; unmatched junction nucleotides: 8. CDR3 protein: CATSRESGVSSYEQYF. The CDR3 DNA follows: TGTGCCACCAGCAGGGAGAGCGGGGTTAGCTCCTACGAGCAGTACTTC.

The chain employs TRBV5-1 and TRBJ1-1, with D possibly being TRBD1 (5 bases). The CDR3 covers 14 residues. Trimming took 1 base from V and 2 from J, leaving 9 bases between them. Germline V gene sequence: CDR1 SGHRS, CDR2 YFSETQ. As DNA, the CDR3 is TGCGCCAGCAGCTTGAGACAGTTTAACACTGAAGCTTTCTTT. It encodes CASSLRQFNTEAFF.

This clonotype was seen only a few times. This sequence joins TRBV3-1 and TRBJ2-3; D unclear. V lost 1 base to trimming and J lost 10 bases, with 9 bases between them. The CDR3 runs to 12 residues. Looked up from germline, CDR1 is LGHDT and CDR2 is YNNKEL (reference sequence). This CDR3 reads CASSQGTRAQYF. The CDR3 DNA is TGTGCCAGCAGCCAAGGGACGCGCGCGCAGTATTTT.

The chain has TRBV4-3 and TRBJ2-7; D not certain. CDR1 LGHNA and CDR2 YSLEER come from the germline V gene. Trimming took 0 bases from V and 0 from J, leaving 9 bases between them. The CDR3 contains 15 residues. The DNA of the CDR3 is TGCGCCAGCAGCCAAGATCGTCCAGGCTCCTACGAGCAGTACTTC. As protein: CASSQDRPGSYEQYF.